What follows describes a single TCR beta chain. The data are from a study of cytomegalovirus exposure and HLA in healthy donors. Assay used: immunoSEQ multiplex PCR; TCRdb lists only in-frame clones, some missing. The repertoire has some 140,000 clones, 84% of them found once; the top ten carry 1.4%. CDR3 size: 16 residues. Input material: PBMCs. The clonotype originates from a woman under 40 in good health and CMV-seronegative. The chain joins TRBV21-1 to TRBJ2-1; TRBD1 reflects the table's D call only, with no check against the DNA. TRBV21-1 is classified as a pseudogene. CDR3 sequence (DNA): TGTGCCAGCAGCAAAGTCGAGGGGGCAACCTACAATGAGCAGTTCTTC. Translation gives CASSKVEGATYNEQFF.